This section outlines one TCR beta chain sequence together with its context. The data were taken from a study of blood T cell repertoires in COVID-19. Study context: Samples taken during acute and convalescent COVID-19 were collected in the United States, Italy and Spain. Nucleic acid was either cDNA or gDNA, and it came from T cells, B-cell-depleted T cells, or PBMCs.

Assay used: immunoSEQ multiplex PCR; TCRdb lists only in-frame clones, some missing. The table lists around 280,000 clones, around four fifths of them singletons. The CDR3 spans 16 residues. The V and J ends lost 0 bases and 4 bases respectively, with 15 bases between them. CDR1 and CDR2 (germline): KGHSH, LQKENI. Source material: peripheral blood. The rearrangement joins TRBV18 to TRBJ1-1; D possibly corresponds to TRBD1 (5 bases). The clonotype comes from a woman aged 45-65 years with active or convalescent COVID-19. CDR3 DNA: TGTGCCAGCTCACCACCGGAGGGGATCTGGGGCACTGAAGCTTTCTTT. Its translation: CASSPPEGIWGTEAFF.